Shown below are 21 T cell receptor beta chains from a single sample sequenced in a study of shared clonotypes between healthy human individuals. CD45RO-negative, CCR7-selected cells formed the naive CD8 fraction, which excluded terminally differentiated effector memory CD45RA+ cells. TCRdb keeps only in-frame clones here, not all; method: immunoSEQ multiplex PCR. The table has roughly 1,800,000 clones, about 95% seen once; the top ten hold around 1%. The sequenced sample consisted of naive CD8+ T cells sorted from blood. Receptors originate from a man between 18 and 29 years old in good health.

This clone turned up a few times. This chain connects TRBV7-8 to TRBJ1-4; D ambiguous. The germline V and J ends were trimmed by 3 bases and 14 bases, with 13 bases remaining between them. The CDR3 sequence is 12 residues long. CDR1 and CDR2 (germline): SGHVS, FQNEAQ. The CDR3 DNA reads as TGTGCCAGCAGCTTGGCATCCGGAGGGCTGTTTTTT. Protein product: CASSLASGGLFF.

Details on this clone: An end of the junction does not agree with germline; a read error may underlie this. This chain links TRBV5-1 with TRBJ2-7, with 7 bases matching TRBD2. The CDR3 covers 11 residues. Germline V gene data show CDR1 as SGHRS and CDR2 as YFSETQ. CDR3 residues: CASSNGTGGNF. The CDR3 nucleotides are TGCGCCAGCAGCAACGGGACGGGGGGAAACTTC.

The V gene is TRBV10-3, the J gene TRBJ2-1, with 9 positions matching TRBD2. This CDR3 has 15 residues. With V trimmed by 10 bases and J by 6 bases, 13 bases remained unmatched. The germline CDR1 and CDR2 sequences are ENHRY and SYGVKD. DNA for the CDR3: TGTGCCACCACCGACCTAGCGGGGTCCCCCAATGAGCAGTTCTTC. It codes for CATTDLAGSPNEQFF.

With regard to this clone: In the same sample, other DNA sequences code for this CDR3. The V gene is TRBV6-5, the J gene TRBJ2-7; no clear D gene. Per the germline V gene, CDR1 is MNHEY and CDR2 is SVGAGI. With 0 bases removed from V and 4 bases from J, the gap between germline ends came to 10 bases. This CDR3 has 14 residues. CDR3 nucleotide sequence: TGTGCCAGCAGTTACTCGGGCAGTTGGTACGAGCAGTACTTC. It specifies CASSYSGSWYEQYF.

With respect to this clone: The sample contains more than one DNA sequence encoding this CDR3. The CDR3 region has the DNA TGTGCCAGCAGCCCGGGACAGGGGGCGTACGAGCAGTACTTC. Its translation: CASSPGQGAYEQYF. The rearrangement joins TRBV5-5 to TRBJ2-7, with 12 bases fitting TRBD1. This CDR3 has 14 residues. Germline CDR1 is SGHKS and CDR2 is YYEKEE (reference sequence). After removal of 4 bases from V and 4 bases from J, the junction contained 3 bases not matched to a gene.

The J gene is TRBJ1-1, the V gene TRBV19; no definite D call. Trimming stripped 2 bases from V and 4 bases from J, with 11 bases between. Germline V CDR1 and CDR2: LNHDA, SQIVND (reference sequence). The CDR3 runs 14 residues. CDR3 sequence: CASSILPGGTEAFF. The CDR3 DNA follows: TGTGCCAGTAGTATACTCCCCGGCGGCACTGAAGCTTTCTTT.

The chain has TRBV2 and TRBJ1-2; D possibly corresponds to TRBD1 (6 bases). Trimming removed 6 bases from V and 0 bases from J, with 17 bases in between. Germline V gene lookup returns CDR1 SNHLY and CDR2 FYNNEI. The CDR3 totals 16 residues. The CDR3: CASRPLTGGANYGYTF. The CDR3 coding sequence is TGTGCCAGCAGACCATTGACAGGAGGAGCTAACTATGGCTACACCTTC.

This rearrangement joins TRBV4-3 to TRBJ2-3, with D possibly being TRBD1 or TRBD2 (5 bases each). V dropped 1 base and J dropped 4 bases, with 12 bases sitting between them. Germline V gene sequence: CDR1 LGHNA, CDR2 YSLEER. This CDR3 is built from 15 residues. The DNA of the CDR3 is TGCGCCAGCAGCCAAGTCATGGGGGTAGCAGATACGCAGTATTTT. It encodes CASSQVMGVADTQYF.

The rearrangement links TRBV4-1 to TRBJ2-1, with 8 nucleotides matching TRBD1. The CDR3 is 16 amino acids. Germline values: CDR1 MGHRA, CDR2 YSYEKL. The V segment lost 4 bases and the J segment 2 bases; nucleotides outside the gene matches: 7. The DNA for the CDR3 is TGCGCCAGCAGCCCAGGGGGCGCGGGGCCCTACAATGAGCAGTTCTTC. Translation: CASSPGGAGPYNEQFF.

This clone was seen once. The chain links TRBV2 to TRBJ2-6; the D call may be TRBD1 or TRBD2 (5 bases each). V lost 0 bases and J lost 4, with 10 bases in between. The CDR3 runs to 16 residues. Germline V gene lookup returns CDR1 SNHLY and CDR2 FYNNEI. The CDR3 region has the DNA TGTGCCAGCAGTGAAGCTTGGGGGACCGGGGCCAACGTCCTGACTTTC. Protein sequence: CASSEAWGTGANVLTF.

The chain joins TRBV2 to TRBJ1-5, with unresolved D. Germline assignment: CDR1 SNHLY and CDR2 FYNNEI. The V gene lost 6 bases and the J gene lost 0 bases, with 9 bases spanning the gap. The length of the CDR3 is 14 residues. This CDR3 reads CASRLPYSNQPQHF. CDR3 bases: TGTGCCAGCAGGTTACCTTATAGCAATCAGCCCCAGCATTTT.

This chain links TRBV9 with TRBJ1-2; D uncertain. The CDR3 loop spans 14 amino acids. Deletions cut 4 bases from V and 4 bases from J, with 14 bases between. Germline V lookup: CDR1 SGDLS, CDR2 YYNGEE. The DNA for the CDR3 is TGTGCCAGCAGCCCAGTAGGGATTCTCTATGGCTACACCTTC. Protein sequence: CASSPVGILYGYTF.

In DNA form, the CDR3 reads TGTGCCAGCAGCCAAGATGTATCTGCGGTGTATTTT. This gives the protein CASSQDVSAVYF. The gene calls are TRBV14 and TRBJ2-3; D unresolved. The CDR3 loop spans 12 amino acids. The V and J ends lost 0 bases and 14 bases respectively, with 12 bases between them. Per germline, CDR1 SGHDN and CDR2 FVKESK.

The rearrangement links TRBV27 to TRBJ2-7; a possible D gene is TRBD2 (6 bases). The CDR3 extends over 14 amino acids. CDR1 is MNHEY and CDR2 is SMNVEV in the germline V gene (reference sequence). Trimming removed 5 bases from V and 6 bases from J, with 17 bases in between. The CDR3 loop is CASSLWVLAPEQYF. CDR3 nucleotide sequence: TGTGCCAGCAGTCTTTGGGTACTAGCCCCCGAGCAGTACTTC.

The V and J genes are TRBV5-6 and TRBJ2-2; 10 nucleotides match TRBD1. This CDR3 is built from 17 residues. In germline, CDR1 is SGHDT, CDR2 YYEEEE. J was trimmed by 1 base and V by 3 bases; bases with no gene match: 6. In DNA, the CDR3 is TGTGCCAGCAGCTCCGCCGGGACAGGGGTGAACACCGGGGAGCTGTTTTTT. Translating gives CASSSAGTGVNTGELFF.

The V and J genes are TRBV27 and TRBJ2-5; D is possibly TRBD2 (6 bases). V was pared by 2 bases and J by 0 bases, with 7 bases between. The CDR3 runs to 14 residues. CDR1 and CDR2 from the germline V gene are MNHEY and SMNVEV (reference sequence). The DNA for the CDR3 is TGTGCCAGCAGTTTAGGGGGGAACCAAGAGACCCAGTACTTC. Translating gives CASSLGGNQETQYF.

The V and J genes are TRBV28 and TRBJ2-3; D perhaps matches TRBD2 (5 bases). CDR3 size: 14 residues. CDR1 is MDHEN and CDR2 is SYDVKM in the germline V gene. With 8 bases removed from V and 0 bases from J, the gap between germline ends came to 12 bases. Here the CDR3 DNA reads TGTGCCAGCGTACGGGGTAGGAGCACAGATACGCAGTATTTT. As protein: CASVRGRSTDTQYF.

The chain recombines TRBV27 with TRBJ2-7; D is unclear. The germline gives CDR1 MNHEY, CDR2 SMNVEV (reference sequence). The V end was cut by 0 bases, the J end by 3 bases, with 6 bases between. The CDR3 length is 13 residues. This CDR3 is CASSLSQLYEQYF. CDR3 nucleotide sequence: TGTGCCAGCAGTTTATCCCAGCTCTACGAGCAGTACTTC.

The chain employs TRBV5-1 and TRBJ1-5; 8 nucleotides match TRBD1. The CDR3 is 15 residues long. Per germline, CDR1 SGHRS and CDR2 YFSETQ. J lost 5 bases, V lost 2 bases, and 6 bases had no gene match. CDR3 DNA sequence: TGCGCCAGCAGCTTCCGCCCAGGGGGCGATCAGCCCCAGCATTTT. Translation: CASSFRPGGDQPQHF.

This sequence joins TRBV7-9 and TRBJ2-3, with unresolved D. The CDR3 is 13 residues long. Trimming took 4 bases from V and 5 from J, leaving 10 bases between them. The germline V gene encodes CDR1 SEHNR and CDR2 FQNEAQ (reference sequence). The CDR3 sequence: CASSSPLRDTQYF. In DNA, the CDR3 is TGTGCCAGCAGCTCCCCCCTGAGAGATACGCAGTATTTT.

This clone was recorded once. The chain links TRBV28 to TRBJ1-3; 8 bases align to TRBD1. CDR1 is MDHEN, CDR2 SYDVKM, per germline. The trim removed 5 bases at V and 0 bases at J, leaving 12 bases unmatched. The CDR3 length is 18 residues. The CDR3 sequence is CASSETGTGYFSGNTIYF. CDR3 DNA: TGTGCCAGCAGTGAGACCGGGACAGGTTACTTCTCTGGAAACACCATATATTTT.